A single sample is the source of the 18 T cell receptor beta chains below, sequenced in a study of T cell repertoires in cytomegalovirus infection. TCRdb itself ran the reads through MiXCR, one entry per CDR3 protein. The repertoire includes some 500,000 distinct CDR3 sequences, under 45% of them detected once, and about 46% sits in the top ten. No cognate antigen is known for these TCRs. Specimen: cultured PBMCs, collected from culture after CMV antigen stimulation. The receptors were gathered from a human donor in good health (CMV status not recorded). Some clones in this sample may be carry-over from other donors' samples.

This clonotype turned up a few times. The J gene is TRBJ2-7, the V gene TRBV6-1; D is possibly TRBD2 (5 bases). This CDR3 region has 14 residues. V gave up 7 bases and J gave up 7 bases, with 20 bases separating them. Looked up from germline, CDR1 is MNHNS and CDR2 is SASEGT. CDR3 residues: CASTEGPPTGEQYF. CDR3 sequence (DNA): TGTGCCAGCACCGAAGGACCTCCGACGGGGGAGCAGTACTTC.

This clonotype was counted between two and nine times. The J gene is TRBJ2-3, the V gene TRBV12-3 or TRBV12-4; 7 nucleotides agree with TRBD2. The CDR3 is 14 amino acids. J gave up 8 bases and V 3 bases, and 8 bases lay outside the gene matches. DNA for the CDR3: TGTGCCAGCAGTTTGGACCGGGAGGTCGGTACGCAGTATTTT. As protein: CASSLDREVGTQYF.

This rearrangement joins TRBV7-8 to TRBJ2-7; D gene ambiguous. Trimming cost V 1 base and J 2 bases, with 12 bases left between them. Germline CDR1 SGHVS, CDR2 FQNEAQ. CDR3 length: 15 residues. The CDR3 protein is CASSLGVRSPYEQYF. The CDR3 DNA reads as TGTGCCAGCAGCTTAGGGGTCCGATCACCCTACGAGCAGTACTTC.

The chain is built from TRBV12-3 or TRBV12-4 and TRBJ2-5; D gene unclear. The CDR3 is made up of 12 amino acids. V was cut by 3 bases and J by 5 bases, with 7 bases left in between. The CDR3, as DNA: TGTGCCAGCAGTTTGATGGCGGAGACCCAGTACTTC. Translation: CASSLMAETQYF.

The chain uses TRBV20-1 and TRBJ2-3; no definite D call. With 4 bases removed from V and 3 bases from J, the gap between germline ends came to 5 bases. The CDR3 has 11 amino acids. Germline V CDR1 and CDR2: DFQATT, SNEGSKA (reference sequence). CDR3 in DNA: TGCAGTGCTACCGGTACAGATACGCAGTATTTT. Protein sequence: CSATGTDTQYF.

This clonotype has just a few counts. J is TRBJ2-3 and V is TRBV5-1; weak D call: TRBD2 (7 bases). The CDR3 sequence is 16 residues long. CDR1 is SGHRS, CDR2 YFSETQ, per germline. The V gene lost 0 bases and the J gene lost 5 bases, with 16 bases spanning the gap. The CDR3 protein is CASSLADGGPGDTQYF. The CDR3 DNA reads TGCGCCAGCAGCTTGGCCGACGGGGGGCCGGGAGATACGCAGTATTTT.

Only a few counts were recorded for this clonotype. CDR3 DNA sequence: TGTGCCAGCAGTCCATCCCCCCTTAGCTCCTTTGGTGCAGATACGCAGTATTTT. Its translation: CASSPSPLSSFGADTQYF. The chain recombines TRBV12-3 or TRBV12-4 with TRBJ2-3; D is ambiguous. V lost 5 bases and J 4 bases, leaving 25 bases between the germline ends. CDR3 size: 18 residues.

This clonotype was seen at least ten times. The chain is built from TRBV7-2 and TRBJ2-1; the D gene is possibly TRBD2 (5 bases). V was trimmed by 1 base and J by 5 bases, leaving 12 bases between them. This CDR3 has 15 amino acids. Germline CDR1 is SGHTA and CDR2 is FQGNSA. The CDR3 DNA follows: TGTGCCAGCAGCTTAGAGTTTGGAGGCCACAATGAGCAGTTCTTC. It specifies CASSLEFGGHNEQFF.

This clonotype was observed many times. This rearrangement joins TRBV7-8 to TRBJ1-5; D may be TRBD1 (5 bases). Germline V CDR1 and CDR2: SGHVS, FQNEAQ. This CDR3 region has 14 residues. V lost 4 bases and J 4 bases, leaving 11 bases between the germline ends. The CDR3 loop is CASSSSGGNQPQHF. Written as DNA, the CDR3 is TGTGCCAGCAGCTCCTCGGGGGGGAATCAGCCCCAGCATTTT.

This clonotype has only a few counts. J is TRBJ1-6 and V is TRBV7-2, with unresolved D. Germline V lookup: CDR1 SGHTA, CDR2 FQGNSA. The CDR3 covers 12 residues. Trimming shortened V by 4 bases and J by 9 bases, and 7 bases separated the two germline ends. The chain's CDR3 is CASSSPGSPLHF. DNA for the CDR3: TGTGCCAGCAGCTCCCCGGGTTCACCCCTCCACTTT. The full variable domain, rest sourced from reference TRBV7-2 and TRBJ1-6, is GAGVSQSPSNKVTEKGKDVELRCDPISGHTALYWYRQSLGQGLEFLIYFQGNSAPDKSGLPSDRFSAERTGGSVSTLTIQRTQQEDSAVYLCASSSPGSPLHFGNGTRLTVT.

This clonotype has just a few counts. This chain uses TRBV7-2 with TRBJ1-2, with TRBD1 matching over 7 bases. The J segment lost 7 bases and the V segment lost 5 bases, leaving 7 bases of the junction unmatched. Germline V lookup: CDR1 SGHTA, CDR2 FQGNSA. The CDR3 is 13 residues long. DNA of the CDR3: TGTGCCAGCAGCGAGACAGGGTATCTTGGCTACACCTTC. Translated, it gives CASSETGYLGYTF. Drawing the rest from reference TRBV7-2 and TRBJ1-2, the complete variable domain is GAGVSQSPSNKVTEKGKDVELRCDPISGHTALYWYRQSLGQGLEFLIYFQGNSAPDKSGLPSDRFSAERTGGSVSTLTIQRTQQEDSAVYLCASSETGYLGYTFGSGTRLTVV.

The V call is TRBV28, the J call TRBJ2-3, with TRBD2 identical over 7 bases. The CDR3 extends over 16 amino acids. V dropped 6 bases and J dropped 4; count of bases not matched to a gene: 13. Germline assignment: CDR1 MDHEN and CDR2 SYDVKM. The chain's CDR3 is CASSQPRAGKADTQYF. The CDR3 DNA follows: TGTGCCAGCAGCCAACCTCGAGCGGGGAAAGCAGATACGCAGTATTTT.

This clonotype was seen many times. This chain links TRBV7-2 with TRBJ2-7; 8 bases match TRBD1. V shed 4 bases, J shed 6 bases, and the junction held 5 bases outside the gene matches. The CDR3 is made up of 13 amino acids. The germline CDR1 and CDR2 sequences are SGHTA and FQGNSA. The CDR3 loop is CASSSGQGLEQYF. The CDR3 DNA follows: TGTGCCAGCAGCTCTGGACAGGGTCTCGAGCAGTACTTC.

The sample holds a few counts of this clonotype. The chain is built from TRBV5-5 and TRBJ2-1; possible D gene TRBD2, 6 bases. The CDR3 has 14 residues. Deletions cut 3 bases from V and 10 bases from J, with 17 bases between. Germline loops: CDR1 SGHKS, CDR2 YYEKEE (reference sequence). Here the CDR3 reads CASSSPAASGEQFF. CDR3 bases: TGTGCCAGCAGCTCACCCGCCGCCAGCGGGGAGCAGTTCTTC.

The chain links TRBV29-1 to TRBJ2-1; TRBD2 aligns across 11 bases. Per germline, CDR1 SQVTM and CDR2 ANQGSEA. V gave up 1 base and J gave up 6 bases; unmatched junction bases: 11. This CDR3 has 17 amino acids. For the CDR3, the DNA is TGCAGCGTTGAAGGGAGGGCTCTAGCGGGAGGTGGCAATGAGCAGTTCTTC. It translates to CSVEGRALAGGGNEQFF.

V is TRBV10-3 and J is TRBJ1-1; D possibly corresponds to TRBD1 (5 bases). CDR1 is ENHRY and CDR2 is SYGVKD in the germline V gene. Deletions cut 1 base from V and 0 bases from J, with 18 bases between. CDR3 length equals 18 residues. The CDR3 here is CAISEFPRDGTLNTEAFF. CDR3 in DNA: TGTGCCATCAGTGAGTTTCCCCGGGACGGCACCTTGAACACTGAAGCTTTCTTT.

The chain joins TRBV12-3 or TRBV12-4 to TRBJ1-6; weak D call: TRBD1 (6 bases). V was pared by 3 bases and J by 8 bases, with 8 bases between. This CDR3 has 13 residues. The CDR3 spells CASSFRQDSPLHF. As DNA, the CDR3 is TGTGCCAGCAGTTTTCGACAGGATTCACCCCTCCACTTT.

In nucleotides, the CDR3 is TGTGCCAGCAGTTCTAGAGTGGGATTTGGGCAAGAGACCCAGTACTTC. Protein product: CASSSRVGFGQETQYF. V usage is TRBV7-9 and J usage is TRBJ2-5; D not certain. This CDR3 is 16 amino acids long. Germline V gives CDR1 SEHNR, CDR2 FQNEAQ (reference sequence). Trimming took off 6 bases at V and 2 bases at J, with 19 bases between the two ends.